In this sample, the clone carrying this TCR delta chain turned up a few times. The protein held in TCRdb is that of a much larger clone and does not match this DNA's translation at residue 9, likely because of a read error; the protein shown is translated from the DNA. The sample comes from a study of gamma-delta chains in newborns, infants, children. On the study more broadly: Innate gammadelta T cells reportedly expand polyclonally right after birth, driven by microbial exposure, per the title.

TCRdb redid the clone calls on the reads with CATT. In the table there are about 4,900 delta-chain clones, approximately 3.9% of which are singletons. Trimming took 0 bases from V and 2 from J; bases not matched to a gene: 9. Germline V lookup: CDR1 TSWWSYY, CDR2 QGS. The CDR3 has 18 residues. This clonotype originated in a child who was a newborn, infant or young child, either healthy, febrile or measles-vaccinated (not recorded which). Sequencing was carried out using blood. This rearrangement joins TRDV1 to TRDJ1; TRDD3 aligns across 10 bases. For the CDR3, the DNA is TGTGCTCTTGGGGAACTGGTTAGGTGCTGGGGGATAACCGATAAACTCATCTTT. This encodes CALGELVRCWGITDKLIF.